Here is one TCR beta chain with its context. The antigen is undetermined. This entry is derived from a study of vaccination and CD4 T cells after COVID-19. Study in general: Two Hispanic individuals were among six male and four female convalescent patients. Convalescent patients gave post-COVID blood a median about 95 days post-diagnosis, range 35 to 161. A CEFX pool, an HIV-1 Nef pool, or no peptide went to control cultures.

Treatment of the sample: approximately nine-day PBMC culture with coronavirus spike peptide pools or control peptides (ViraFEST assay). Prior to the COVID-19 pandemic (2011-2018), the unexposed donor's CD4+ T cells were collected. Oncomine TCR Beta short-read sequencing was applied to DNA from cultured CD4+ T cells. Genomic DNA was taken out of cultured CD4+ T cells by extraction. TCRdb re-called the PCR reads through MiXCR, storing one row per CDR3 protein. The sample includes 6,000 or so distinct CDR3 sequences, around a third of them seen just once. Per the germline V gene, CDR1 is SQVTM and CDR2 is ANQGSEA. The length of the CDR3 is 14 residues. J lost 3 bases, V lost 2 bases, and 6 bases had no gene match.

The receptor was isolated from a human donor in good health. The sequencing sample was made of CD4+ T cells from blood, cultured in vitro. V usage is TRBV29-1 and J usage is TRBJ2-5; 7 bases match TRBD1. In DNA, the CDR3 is TGCAGCGTTGAATTCGACAGGGTGAAAGAGACCCAGTACTTC. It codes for CSVEFDRVKETQYF.